These T cell receptor beta chains were read from a single sample in a study of blood T cell repertoires in COVID-19. The assay was immunoSEQ multiplex PCR, and TCRdb's table has in-frame clones only and misses some. The sample has about 170,000 clones; 70% to 90% are singletons. Sequenced input: peripheral blood. These receptors were obtained from a woman of 80 years or more with COVID-19, enrolled during active disease. Both conserved end residues are part of each CDR3. Fields, in order: J gene, V gene, CDR3 length, clone size, D gene, CDR3 DNA, CDR3 protein. The D gene is left open where the match is weak. For some rows the clone size is stated as once, few or many, or as a class when expanded; others skip it.

>TRBJ2-1|TRBV4-1|13|.|TRBD2
TGCGCCAGCAGCCAAGATGTGGGACTAGCTTCGTTCTTC
CASSQDVGLASFF
>TRBJ2-7|TRBV2|12|once|TRBD1
TGTGCCAGCAGGGACAGGGGCTACGAGCAGTACTTC
CASRDRGYEQYF
>TRBJ1-5|TRBV28|15|once|.
TGTGCCAGCAGTATCCCCGGGGGGGGCAATCAGCCCCAGCATTTT
CASSIPGGGNQPQHF
>TRBJ1-2|TRBV9|12|.|.
TGTGCCAGCAGCCCTACCGGTAGGGGTTACACCTTC
CASSPTGRGYTF
>TRBJ1-1|TRBV3-1/TRBV3-2|14|.|.
TGTGCCAGCAGCCCCCTCTCCAGGGTCACTGAAGCTTTCTTT
CASSPLSRVTEAFF
>TRBJ1-2|TRBV2|17|.|TRBD1
TGTGCCAGCACATACCTGGGGGGACAGGGTGTTCGTGGGAACTACACCTTC
CASTYLGGQGVRGNYTF
>TRBJ2-1|TRBV5-4|15|.|TRBD2
TGTGCCAGCAGGGGGGGACTAGCGGCAGACAATGAGCAGTTCTTC
CASRGGLAADNEQFF
>TRBJ2-7|TRBV5-1|14|.|.
TGCGCCAGCAGACCAACGACAGATTCTGCCGAGCAGTACTTC
CASRPTTDSAEQYF
>TRBJ2-1|TRBV4-1|15|.|.
TGCGCCAGCAGCCGAGCGGGCAGCTCCTACAATGAGCAGTTCTTC
CASSRAGSSYNEQFF
>TRBJ2-2|TRBV6-4|16|.|TRBD1
TGTGCCAGCAGCCCCTACGGGACAGGGGCAAACGGGGAGCTGTTTTTT
CASSPYGTGANGELFF
>TRBJ1-4|TRBV18|15|.|.
TGTGCCAGCTCACCCGGGTCCGCAACTAATGAAAAACTGTTTTTT
CASSPGSATNEKLFF
>TRBJ1-1|TRBV16|14|.|.
TGTGCCAGCAGCCCACAGGGAGCAAACACTGAAGCTTTCTTT
CASSPQGANTEAFF
>TRBJ2-1|TRBV5-1|14|.|.
TGCGCCAGCAGCTTCGGGGACTCCTACAATGAGCAGTTCTTC
CASSFGDSYNEQFF
>TRBJ2-1|TRBV9|15|few|TRBD2
TGTGCCAGCAGCGTAGCACTAGCGGGTGTCAATGAGCAGTTCTTC
CASSVALAGVNEQFF
>TRBJ2-3|TRBV7-3|16|.|TRBD2
TGTGCCAGCAGCTCAGGACTAGCGGGGGCCCTAGATACGCAGTATTTT
CASSSGLAGALDTQYF
>TRBJ2-3|TRBV7-9|16|few|.
TGTGCCAGCAGCTTAGCCCAGAGGGGGAATGGAGATACGCAGTATTTT
CASSLAQRGNGDTQYF
>TRBJ1-1|TRBV5-1|14|.|TRBD1
TGCGCCAGCGGGGACAGATCATCTTTCGGCGAAGCTTTCTTT
CASGDRSSFGEAFF
>TRBJ2-3|TRBV18|13|.|.
TGTGCCAGCTCAAGGACTAACACAGATACGCAGTATTTT
CASSRTNTDTQYF
>TRBJ1-2|TRBV6-5|14|.|.
TGTGCCAGCACCAAGATAGCAGGGGCCTTTGGCTACACCTTC
CASTKIAGAFGYTF
>TRBJ1-1|TRBV2|13|.|TRBD1
TGTGCCAGCAACGGACAGGCGGGGACTGAAGCTTTCTTT
CASNGQAGTEAFF
>TRBJ2-5|TRBV12-3/TRBV12-4|13|.|.
TGTGCCAGCAGTCCTTTCGGCCAAGAGACCCAGTACTTC
CASSPFGQETQYF
>TRBJ1-5|TRBV4-2|14|.|TRBD1
TGTGCCAGCAGCTACGGGACAGGGGAACAGCCCCAGCATTTT
CASSYGTGEQPQHF
>TRBJ2-2|TRBV27|15|once|.
TGTGCCAGCAGTTATGGGCAGGTGAACACCGGGGAGCTGTTTTTT
CASSYGQVNTGELFF
>TRBJ2-7|TRBV12-3/TRBV12-4|12|once|.
TGTGCCAGCACGTATGGGGCGGACGAGCAGTACTTC
CASTYGADEQYF
>TRBJ2-3|TRBV4-2|17|.|TRBD2
TGTGCCAGCAGCCAAGATGGGCGCGGGGGGCCCCCGGATACGCAGTATTTT
CASSQDGRGGPPDTQYF
>TRBJ1-4|TRBV19|15|few|.
TGTGCCAGTTCAAGTATATCGGGGTTTAATGAAAAACTGTTTTTT
CASSSISGFNEKLFF
>TRBJ1-6|TRBV9|17|.|.
TGTGCCAGCAGCCCAGGGGTAGGACGGAGGTATAATTCACCCCTCCACTTT
CASSPGVGRRYNSPLHF
>TRBJ1-5|TRBV7-2|13|.|.
TGTGCCAGCAGCTGGGGGGAGGCTGAAGCCCAGCATTTT
CASSWGEAEAQHF
>TRBJ1-2|TRBV6-5|13|.|TRBD1
TGTGCCAGCAGGTTGACAGGGAATGATGGCTACACCTTC
CASRLTGNDGYTF
>TRBJ2-2|TRBV7-9|13|.|.
TGTGCCAGCAGCCAGTCCGGGACCGGGGAGCTGTTTTTT
CASSQSGTGELFF
>TRBJ2-1|TRBV5-1|16|.|.
TGCGCCAGCAGCCTAGGGGCGGGGAGCTCCTACAATGAGCAGTTCTTC
CASSLGAGSSYNEQFF
>TRBJ2-1|TRBV5-1|15|.|TRBD2
TGCGCCAGCAGCGTGGGACTAGCGGGCTACAATGAGCAGTTCTTC
CASSVGLAGYNEQFF
>TRBJ2-2|TRBV5-1|16|.|TRBD2
TGCGCCAGCAGCTTGGCCGAGCGCCGGGGGGCCGGGGAGCTGTTTTTT
CASSLAERRGAGELFF
>TRBJ2-1|TRBV7-3|13|.|.
TGTGCCAGCAGTCGGGGATCCAGGGGAGAGCAGTTCTTC
CASSRGSRGEQFF
>TRBJ1-1|TRBV3-1/TRBV3-2|15|.|.
TGTGCCAGCAGCCAAGGAGGATCAGTGGACACTGAAGCTTTCTTT
CASSQGGSVDTEAFF
>TRBJ2-7|TRBV13|17|.|.
TGTGCCAGCAGCTTAGGGCCCCGGGACTGGGTAGGGCATGAGCAGTACTTC
CASSLGPRDWVGHEQYF
>TRBJ2-2|TRBV6-5|15|.|TRBD2
TGTGCCAGCAGATTAGCGGGAAGTGGCACCGGGGAGCTGTTTTTT
CASRLAGSGTGELFF
>TRBJ1-2|TRBV3-1/TRBV3-2|14|.|.
TGTGCCAGCAGCCAGGGGTCGGGGAACTATGGCTACACCTTC
CASSQGSGNYGYTF
>TRBJ1-4|TRBV5-1|14|once|.
TGCGCCAGCAGGAGGGATACGACTAATGAAAAACTGTTTTTT
CASRRDTTNEKLFF
>TRBJ2-5|TRBV5-6|15|.|.
TGTGCCAGCAGCTTGAAGGGAAGCCCAACAGGGACCCAGTACTTC
CASSLKGSPTGTQYF
>TRBJ1-2|TRBV7-2|14|.|.
TGTGCCAGCAGCCTCCGCCAGGGATCGGGTGGCTACACCTTC
CASSLRQGSGGYTF
>TRBJ2-7|TRBV6-6|14|.|TRBD2
TGTGCCAGCCGAGAGGGACGGGGGGGCAACGAGCAGTACTTC
CASREGRGGNEQYF
>TRBJ1-2|TRBV7-2|15|.|TRBD1
TGTTCCCAGCCGGCTTATCACAGGGGCAACTATGGCTACACCTTC
CSQPAYHRGNYGYTF
>TRBJ1-5|TRBV11-2|16|.|TRBD1
TGTGCCAGCAGCCCCAGCCCCGGCGAGGGGGCGGCGACCCAGCATTTT
CASSPSPGEGAATQHF
>TRBJ2-3|TRBV6-2/TRBV6-3|15|few|.
TGTGCCAGCAGCCCCCTCGGAGGGTTCACAGATACGCAGTATTTT
CASSPLGGFTDTQYF
>TRBJ2-3|TRBV28|13|.|.
TGTGCCAGCAGTACGACTGCGCCAGATACGCAGTATTTT
CASSTTAPDTQYF
>TRBJ2-3|TRBV3-1/TRBV3-2|15|.|TRBD1
TGTGCCAGCAGCCAAGTTGGGACAGGGGCAGATACGCAGTATTTT
CASSQVGTGADTQYF
>TRBJ2-1|TRBV5-1|13|.|TRBD2
TGCGCCAGCAGCACCCGGGAGGGGGGTGAGCAGTTCTTC
CASSTREGGEQFF
>TRBJ2-3|TRBV2|15|.|TRBD1
TGTGCCAGCAGAGCCTGGGACAGTCCTCGGGGTACGCAGTATTTT
CASRAWDSPRGTQYF
>TRBJ1-1|TRBV3-1/TRBV3-2|14|.|.
TGTGCCAGCAGCCAAGCAGGAATGGGCACTGAAGCTTTCTTT
CASSQAGMGTEAFF